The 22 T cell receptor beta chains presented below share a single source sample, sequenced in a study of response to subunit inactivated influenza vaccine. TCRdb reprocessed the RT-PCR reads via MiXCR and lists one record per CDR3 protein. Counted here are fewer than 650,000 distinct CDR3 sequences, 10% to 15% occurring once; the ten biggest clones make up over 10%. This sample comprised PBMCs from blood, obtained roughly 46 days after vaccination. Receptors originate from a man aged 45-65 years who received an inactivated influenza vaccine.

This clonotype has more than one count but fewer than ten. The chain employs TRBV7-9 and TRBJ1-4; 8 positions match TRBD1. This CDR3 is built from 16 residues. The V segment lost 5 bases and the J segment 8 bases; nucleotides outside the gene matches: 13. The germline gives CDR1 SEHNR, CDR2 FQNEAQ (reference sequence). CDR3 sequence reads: CASSPPGQGTTEKLFF. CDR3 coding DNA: TGTGCCAGCAGCCCCCCCGGACAGGGAACGACGGAAAAACTGTTTTTT.

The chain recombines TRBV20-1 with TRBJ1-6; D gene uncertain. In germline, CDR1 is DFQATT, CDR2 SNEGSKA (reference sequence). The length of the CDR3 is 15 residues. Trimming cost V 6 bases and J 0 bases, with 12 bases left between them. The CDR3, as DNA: TGCAGTGCCTGGACGGGAAGCTCCTATAATTCACCCCTCCACTTT. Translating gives CSAWTGSSYNSPLHF.

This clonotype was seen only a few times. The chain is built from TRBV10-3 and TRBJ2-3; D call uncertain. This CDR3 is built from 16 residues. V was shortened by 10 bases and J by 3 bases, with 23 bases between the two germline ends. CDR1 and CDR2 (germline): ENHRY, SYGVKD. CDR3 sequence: CATANSLVRSTDTQYF. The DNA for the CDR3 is TGTGCCACCGCAAACTCCCTGGTGAGGAGTACAGATACGCAGTATTTT.

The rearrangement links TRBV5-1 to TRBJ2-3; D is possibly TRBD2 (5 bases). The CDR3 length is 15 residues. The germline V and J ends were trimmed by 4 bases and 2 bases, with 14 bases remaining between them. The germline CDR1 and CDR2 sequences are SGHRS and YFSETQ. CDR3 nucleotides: TGCGCCAGCAGCCCCTTCGGAGGAAACACAGATACGCAGTATTTT. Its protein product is CASSPFGGNTDTQYF.

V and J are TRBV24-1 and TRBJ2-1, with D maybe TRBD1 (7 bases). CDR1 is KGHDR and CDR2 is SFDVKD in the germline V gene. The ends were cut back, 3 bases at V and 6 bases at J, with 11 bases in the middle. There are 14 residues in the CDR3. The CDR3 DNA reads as TGTGCCACCAGTGATGTGCGGGACAGCAATGAGCAGTTCTTC. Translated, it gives CATSDVRDSNEQFF.

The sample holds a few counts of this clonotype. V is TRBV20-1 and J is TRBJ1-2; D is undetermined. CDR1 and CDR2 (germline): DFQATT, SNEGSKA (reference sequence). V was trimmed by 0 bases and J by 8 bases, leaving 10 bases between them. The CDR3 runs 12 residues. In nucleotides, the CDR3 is TGCAGTGCTAGAGACTGGTTAGGCGGCTACACCTTC. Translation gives CSARDWLGGYTF.

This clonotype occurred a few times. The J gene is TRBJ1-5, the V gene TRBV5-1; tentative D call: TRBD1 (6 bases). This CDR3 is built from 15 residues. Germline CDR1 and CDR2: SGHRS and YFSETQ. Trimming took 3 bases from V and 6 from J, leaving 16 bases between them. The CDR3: CASSSSGERGQPQHF. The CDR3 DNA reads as TGCGCCAGCAGCTCCTCAGGGGAGAGGGGTCAGCCCCAGCATTTT.

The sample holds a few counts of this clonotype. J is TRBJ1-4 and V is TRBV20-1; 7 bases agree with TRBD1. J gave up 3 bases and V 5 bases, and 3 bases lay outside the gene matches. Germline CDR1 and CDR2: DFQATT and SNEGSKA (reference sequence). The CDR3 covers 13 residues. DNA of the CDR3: TGCAGTGCTTTAGACAGGGCTAATGAAAAACTGTTTTTT. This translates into CSALDRANEKLFF.

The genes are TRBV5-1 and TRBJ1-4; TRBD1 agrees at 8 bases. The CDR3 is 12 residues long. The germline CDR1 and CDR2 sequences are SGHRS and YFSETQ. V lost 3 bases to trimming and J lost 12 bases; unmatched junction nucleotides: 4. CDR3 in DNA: TGCGCCAGCAGCTCTAGCAGGGGGCAACTGTTTTTT. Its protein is CASSSSRGQLFF.

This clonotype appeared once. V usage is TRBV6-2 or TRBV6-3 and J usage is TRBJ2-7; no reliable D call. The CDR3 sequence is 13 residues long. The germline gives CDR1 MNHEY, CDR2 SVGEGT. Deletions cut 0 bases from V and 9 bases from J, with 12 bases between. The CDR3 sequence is CASSYSPSDAQYF. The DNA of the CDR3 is TGTGCCAGCAGTTACTCCCCTTCCGATGCGCAGTACTTC.

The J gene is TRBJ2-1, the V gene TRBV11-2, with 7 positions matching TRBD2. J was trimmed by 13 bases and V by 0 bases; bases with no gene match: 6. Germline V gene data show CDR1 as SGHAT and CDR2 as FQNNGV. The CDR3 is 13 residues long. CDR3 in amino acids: CASSLDLRGLQFF. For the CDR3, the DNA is TGTGCCAGCAGCTTAGATCTGCGGGGGTTACAGTTCTTC.

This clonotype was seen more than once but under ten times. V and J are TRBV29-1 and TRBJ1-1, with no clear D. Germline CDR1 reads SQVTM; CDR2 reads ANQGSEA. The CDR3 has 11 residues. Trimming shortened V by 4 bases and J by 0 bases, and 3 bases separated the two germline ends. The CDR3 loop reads CSVAMNTEAFF. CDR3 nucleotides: TGCAGCGTTGCCATGAACACTGAAGCTTTCTTT.

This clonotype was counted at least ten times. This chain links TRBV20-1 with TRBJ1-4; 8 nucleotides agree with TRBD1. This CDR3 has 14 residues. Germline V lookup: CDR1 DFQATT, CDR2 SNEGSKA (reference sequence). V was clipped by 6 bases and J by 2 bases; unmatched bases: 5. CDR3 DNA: TGCAGTGCGCATCCAGGGGGCACTAATGAAAAACTGTTTTTT. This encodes CSAHPGGTNEKLFF.

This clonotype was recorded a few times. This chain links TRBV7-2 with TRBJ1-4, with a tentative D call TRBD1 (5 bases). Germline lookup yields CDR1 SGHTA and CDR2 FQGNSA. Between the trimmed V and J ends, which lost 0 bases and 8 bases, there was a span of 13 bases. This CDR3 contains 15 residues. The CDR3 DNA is TGTGCCAGCAGCTTAGCCGGCAGGGCGGGCGAAAAACTGTTTTTT. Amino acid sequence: CASSLAGRAGEKLFF.

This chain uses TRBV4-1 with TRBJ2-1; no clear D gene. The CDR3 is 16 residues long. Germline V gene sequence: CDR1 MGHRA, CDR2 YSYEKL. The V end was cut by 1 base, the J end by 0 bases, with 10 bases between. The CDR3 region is CASSQGSTSSYNEQFF. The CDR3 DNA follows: TGCGCCAGCAGCCAAGGATCCACCTCCTCCTACAATGAGCAGTTCTTC.

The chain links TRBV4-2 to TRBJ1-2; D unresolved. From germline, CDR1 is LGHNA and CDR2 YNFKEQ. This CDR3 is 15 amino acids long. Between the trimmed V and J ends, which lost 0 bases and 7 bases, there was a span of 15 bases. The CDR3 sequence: CASSQDYNSRFGYTF. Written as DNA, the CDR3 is TGTGCCAGCAGCCAAGATTATAACAGTCGGTTTGGCTACACCTTC.

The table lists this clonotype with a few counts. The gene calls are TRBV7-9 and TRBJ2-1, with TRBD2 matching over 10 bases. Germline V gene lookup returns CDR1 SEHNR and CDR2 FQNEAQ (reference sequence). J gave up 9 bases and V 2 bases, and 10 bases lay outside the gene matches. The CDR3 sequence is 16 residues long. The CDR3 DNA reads TGTGCCAGCAGCTTAAATCCTGCTAGCGGGAGAGGTGAGCAGTTCTTC. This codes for CASSLNPASGRGEQFF. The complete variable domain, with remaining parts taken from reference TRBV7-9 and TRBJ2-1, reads DTGVSQNPRHKITKRGQNVTFRCDPISEHNRLYWYRQTLGQGPEFLTYFQNEAQLEKSRLLSDRFSAERPKGSFSTLEIQRTEQGDSAMYLCASSLNPASGRGEQFFGPGTRLTVL.

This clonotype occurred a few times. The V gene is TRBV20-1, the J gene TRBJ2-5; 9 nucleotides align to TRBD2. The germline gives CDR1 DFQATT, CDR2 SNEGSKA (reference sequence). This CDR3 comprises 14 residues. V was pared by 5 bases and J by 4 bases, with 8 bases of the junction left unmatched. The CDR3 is CSAGRVAGVETQYF. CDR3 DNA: TGCAGTGCTGGACGAGTAGCGGGAGTAGAGACCCAGTACTTC.

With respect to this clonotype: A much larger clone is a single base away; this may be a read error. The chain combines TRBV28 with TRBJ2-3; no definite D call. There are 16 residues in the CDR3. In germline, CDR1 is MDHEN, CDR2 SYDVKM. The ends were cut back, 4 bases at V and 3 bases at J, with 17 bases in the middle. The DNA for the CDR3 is TGTGCCAGCAGTTCCAGACAAGCTAGTTGGACAGATACGCAGTATTTT. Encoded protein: CASSSRQASWTDTQYF.

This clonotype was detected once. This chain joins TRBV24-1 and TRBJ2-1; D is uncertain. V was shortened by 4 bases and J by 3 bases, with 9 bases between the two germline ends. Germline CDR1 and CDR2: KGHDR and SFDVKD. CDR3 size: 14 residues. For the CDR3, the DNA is TGTGCCACCAGTGACCCTGGTCTCTACAATGAGCAGTTCTTC. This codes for CATSDPGLYNEQFF.

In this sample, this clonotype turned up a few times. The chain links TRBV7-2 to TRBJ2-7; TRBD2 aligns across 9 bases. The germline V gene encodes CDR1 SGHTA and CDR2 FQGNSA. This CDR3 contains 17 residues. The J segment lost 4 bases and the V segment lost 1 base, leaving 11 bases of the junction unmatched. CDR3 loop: CASSLGFRWTSEYEQYF. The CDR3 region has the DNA TGTGCCAGCAGCTTAGGGTTTCGATGGACTAGCGAATACGAGCAGTACTTC. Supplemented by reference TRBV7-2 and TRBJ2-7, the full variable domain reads GAGVSQSPSNKVTEKGKDVELRCDPISGHTALYWYRQSLGQGLEFLIYFQGNSAPDKSGLPSDRFSAERTGGSVSTLTIQRTQQEDSAVYLCASSLGFRWTSEYEQYFGPGTRLTVT.

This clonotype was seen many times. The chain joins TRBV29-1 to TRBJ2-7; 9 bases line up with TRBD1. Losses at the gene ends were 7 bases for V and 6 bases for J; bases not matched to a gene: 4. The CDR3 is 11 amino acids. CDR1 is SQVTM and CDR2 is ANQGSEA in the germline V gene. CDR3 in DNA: TGCAGCGGGGGACAGGGAAGCGAGCAGTACTTC. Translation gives CSGGQGSEQYF.